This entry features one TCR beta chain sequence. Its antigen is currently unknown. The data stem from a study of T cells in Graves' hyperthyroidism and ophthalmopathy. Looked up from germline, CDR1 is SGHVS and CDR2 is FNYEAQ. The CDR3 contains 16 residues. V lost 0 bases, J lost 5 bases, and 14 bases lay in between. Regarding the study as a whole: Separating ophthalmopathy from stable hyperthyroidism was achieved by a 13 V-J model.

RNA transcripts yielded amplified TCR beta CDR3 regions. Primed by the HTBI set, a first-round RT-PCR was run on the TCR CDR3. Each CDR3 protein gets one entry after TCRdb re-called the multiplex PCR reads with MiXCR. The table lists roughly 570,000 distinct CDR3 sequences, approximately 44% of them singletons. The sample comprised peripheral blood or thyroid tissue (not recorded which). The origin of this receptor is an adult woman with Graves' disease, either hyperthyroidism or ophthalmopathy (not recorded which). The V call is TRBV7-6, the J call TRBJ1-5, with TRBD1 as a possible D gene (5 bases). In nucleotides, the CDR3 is TGTGCCAGCAGCTTAGCGCAGGGAATAATCGATCAGCCCCAGCATTTT. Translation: CASSLAQGIIDQPQHF.